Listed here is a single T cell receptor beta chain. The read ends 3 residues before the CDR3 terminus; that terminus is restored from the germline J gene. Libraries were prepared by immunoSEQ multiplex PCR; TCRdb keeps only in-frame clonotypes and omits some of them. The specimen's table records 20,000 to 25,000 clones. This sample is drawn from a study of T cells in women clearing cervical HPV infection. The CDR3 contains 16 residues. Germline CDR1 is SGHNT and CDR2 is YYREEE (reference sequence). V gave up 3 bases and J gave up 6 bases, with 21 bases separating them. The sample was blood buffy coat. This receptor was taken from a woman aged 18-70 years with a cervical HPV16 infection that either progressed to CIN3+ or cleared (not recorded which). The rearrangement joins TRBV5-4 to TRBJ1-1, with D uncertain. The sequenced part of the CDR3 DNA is TGTGCCAGCAGCTCCTCACGGTGGGCAGGCCCGCCTGAA. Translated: CASSSSRWAGPPE. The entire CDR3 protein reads CASSSSRWAGPPEAFF.